This entry concerns a single T cell receptor (beta chain). As originally analysed: Amplifying reference gene primers gave estimates of nucleated cell counts. Sequencing was performed with immunoSEQ multiplex PCR; in TCRdb, only in-frame clones are kept and a portion is missing. The DNA was the basis for D and trimming; V, J and clone size are from that table. Found here are about 160,000 clones, under 95% of them singletons; the top ten hold 2% to 3%. This entry belongs to a study of blood T cell repertoires in COVID-19. The TCR sequence derives from a man aged 18 to 30 with acute or convalescent COVID-19. Sequenced material: peripheral blood.

In DNA, the CDR3 is TGTGCCAGCAGCTTAGTTGTGACAGCGCTATTACAAGGGGTTTACTACGAGCAGTACTTC. This encodes CASSLVVTALLQGVYYEQYF. V is TRBV7-8 and J is TRBJ2-7; D possibly corresponds to TRBD1 (5 bases). The V gene's germline CDR1 is SGHVS and CDR2 FQNEAQ. The CDR3 totals 20 residues. V lost 1 base and J lost 3, with 28 bases in between.